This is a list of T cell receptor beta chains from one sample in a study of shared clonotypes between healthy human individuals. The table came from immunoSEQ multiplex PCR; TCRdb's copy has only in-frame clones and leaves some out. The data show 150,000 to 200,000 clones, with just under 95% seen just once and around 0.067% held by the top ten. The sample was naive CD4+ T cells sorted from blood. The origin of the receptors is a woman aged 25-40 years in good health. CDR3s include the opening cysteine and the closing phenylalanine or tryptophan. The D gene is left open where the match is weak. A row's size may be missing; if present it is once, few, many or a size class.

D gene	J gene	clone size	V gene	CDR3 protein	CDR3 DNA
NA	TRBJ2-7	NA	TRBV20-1	CSASGTYEQYF	TGCAGTGCTAGCGGAACCTACGAGCAGTACTTC
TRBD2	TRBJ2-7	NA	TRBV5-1	CASSWQLAESSYEQYF	TGCGCCAGCAGCTGGCAACTAGCGGAAAGCTCCTACGAGCAGTACTTC
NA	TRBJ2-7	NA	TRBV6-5	CASGRGYEQYF	TGTGCCAGCGGGAGAGGCTACGAGCAGTACTTC
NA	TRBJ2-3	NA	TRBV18	CASSPPGPSTDTQYF	TGTGCCAGCTCACCCCCGGGGCCCAGCACAGATACGCAGTATTTT
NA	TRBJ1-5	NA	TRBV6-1	CASSVSYQPQHF	TGTGCCAGCAGTGTATCGTATCAGCCCCAGCATTTT
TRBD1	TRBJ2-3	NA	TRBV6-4	CASSETGVTDTQYF	TGTGCCAGCAGTGAGACAGGGGTGACAGATACGCAGTATTTT
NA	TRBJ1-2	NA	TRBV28	CASSERPGQFYGYTF	TGTGCCAGCAGTGAAAGACCGGGACAATTCTATGGCTACACCTTC
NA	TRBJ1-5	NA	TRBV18	CASSPEVRWGTQHF	TGTGCCAGCTCCCCGGAGGTCCGGTGGGGTACCCAGCATTTT
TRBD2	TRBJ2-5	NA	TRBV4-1	CASSTAVAGGEETQYF	TGCGCCAGCAGCACCGCCGTAGCGGGAGGGGAGGAGACCCAGTACTTC
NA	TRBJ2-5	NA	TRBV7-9	CASSLLVGSQETQYF	TGTGCCAGCAGCTTACTCGTCGGCAGTCAAGAGACCCAGTACTTC
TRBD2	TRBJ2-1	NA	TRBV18	CASSPIGTNNEQFF	TGTGCCAGCTCACCGATCGGGACTAACAATGAGCAGTTCTTC
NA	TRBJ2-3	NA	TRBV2	CASTWGGPTDTQYF	TGTGCCAGCACCTGGGGAGGTCCAACAGATACGCAGTATTTT
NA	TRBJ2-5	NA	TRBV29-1	CSVGQGTETQYF	TGCAGCGTTGGTCAAGGGACGGAGACCCAGTACTTC
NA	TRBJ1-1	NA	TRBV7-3	CASRTQGNLKTGGEAFF	TGTGCCAGCAGAACCCAGGGTAACTTGAAGACAGGCGGTGAAGCTTTCTTT
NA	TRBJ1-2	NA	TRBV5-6	CASSLLKGTGYTF	TGTGCCAGCAGCTTGTTGAAAGGGACTGGCTACACCTTC
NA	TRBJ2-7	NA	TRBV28	CASSVTGQNYEQYF	TGTGCCAGCAGTGTAACGGGACAAAACTACGAGCAGTACTTC
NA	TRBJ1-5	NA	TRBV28	CASGRRQPQHF	TGTGCCAGCGGCCGACGGCAGCCCCAGCATTTT
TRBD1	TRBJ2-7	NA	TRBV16	CASSRMDRAGHEQYF	TGTGCCAGCAGCCGCATGGACAGGGCCGGACACGAGCAGTACTTC
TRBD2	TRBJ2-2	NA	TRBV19	CASSRLAGGRTGELFF	TGTGCCAGTAGCCGCCTAGCGGGAGGTCGAACCGGGGAGCTGTTTTTT
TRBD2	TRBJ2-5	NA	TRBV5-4	CASSFPGTSGVLQYF	TGTGCCAGCAGCTTCCCCGGGACTAGCGGGGTCCTTCAGTACTTC
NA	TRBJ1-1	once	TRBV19	CASGDTEAFF	TGTGCCAGTGGAGACACTGAAGCTTTCTTT
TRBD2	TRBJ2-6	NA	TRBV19	CASSQRDGSGANVLTF	TGTGCCAGTAGCCAGCGGGACGGCTCTGGGGCCAACGTCCTGACTTTC
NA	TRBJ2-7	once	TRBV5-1	CASSDPSSYEQYF	TGCGCCAGCAGCGACCCGAGCTCCTACGAGCAGTACTTC
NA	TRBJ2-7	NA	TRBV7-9	CASSLDERSYEQYF	TGTGCCAGCAGCTTAGACGAACGGTCCTACGAGCAGTACTTC
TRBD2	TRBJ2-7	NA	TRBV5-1	CASSLGLAGSYEQYF	TGCGCCAGCAGCTTGGGACTAGCGGGAAGCTACGAGCAGTACTTC
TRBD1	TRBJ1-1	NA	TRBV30	CAWSQDRGWLDAFF	TGTGCCTGGAGCCAGGACAGGGGTTGGTTGGATGCTTTCTTT
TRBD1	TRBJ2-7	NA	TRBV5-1	CASSYPGTGGADDEQYF	TGCGCCAGCAGCTACCCCGGGACAGGGGGCGCGGATGACGAGCAGTACTTC
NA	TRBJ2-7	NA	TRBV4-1	CASSQLPSSYEQYF	TGCGCCAGCAGCCAACTACCGAGCTCCTACGAGCAGTACTTC
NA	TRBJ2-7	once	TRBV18	CASSPSPRQSHEQYF	TGTGCCAGCTCACCCTCCCCGAGGCAGTCCCACGAGCAGTACTTC
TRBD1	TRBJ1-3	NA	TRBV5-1	CASSLRQGIAGNTIYF	TGCGCCAGCAGCCTCCGACAGGGAATAGCTGGAAACACCATATATTTT
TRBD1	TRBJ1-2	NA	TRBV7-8	CASSLALQGASYGYTF	TGTGCCAGCAGCTTAGCCCTACAGGGGGCCAGCTATGGCTACACCTTC
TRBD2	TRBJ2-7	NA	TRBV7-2	CASSSGLAGGEQYF	TGTGCCAGCAGCTCGGGACTAGCGGGAGGGGAGCAGTACTTC
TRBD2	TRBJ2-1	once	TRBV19	CATELAGGRGEQFF	TGTGCCACCGAACTAGCGGGAGGCCGCGGTGAGCAGTTCTTC
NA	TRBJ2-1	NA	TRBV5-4	CASSGSSSYNEQFF	TGTGCCAGCAGCGGATCTAGCAGCTACAATGAGCAGTTCTTC
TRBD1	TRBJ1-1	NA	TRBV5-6	CASSWGQGVGMNTEAFF	TGTGCCAGCAGCTGGGGACAGGGGGTGGGTATGAACACTGAAGCTTTCTTT
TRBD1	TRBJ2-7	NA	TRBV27	CASSLRPDRAHEQYF	TGTGCCAGCAGTTTGCGCCCGGACAGGGCCCACGAGCAGTACTTC
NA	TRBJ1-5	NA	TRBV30	CAWSIRESQPQHF	TGTGCCTGGAGTATACGGGAAAGTCAGCCCCAGCATTTT
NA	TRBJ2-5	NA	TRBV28	CASNGAQETQYF	TGTGCCAGCAATGGGGCCCAAGAGACCCAGTACTTC
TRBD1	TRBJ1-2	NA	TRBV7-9	CASSFTGDYGYTF	TGTGCCAGCAGCTTTACAGGGGACTATGGCTACACCTTC
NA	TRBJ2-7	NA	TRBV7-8	CASSLDRALLIGQYF	TGTGCCAGCAGCTTAGACCGGGCCCTGTTGATCGGGCAGTACTTC
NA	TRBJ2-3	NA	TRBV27	CASSLRGIRTDTQYF	TGTGCCAGCAGTTTACGCGGTATCCGCACAGATACGCAGTATTTT
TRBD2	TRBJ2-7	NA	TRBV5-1	CASSLITSGGVEQYF	TGCGCCAGCAGCTTGATAACTAGCGGTGGGGTCGAGCAGTACTTC
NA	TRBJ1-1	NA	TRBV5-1	CASSLFTSLALNTEAFF	TGCGCCAGCAGCTTGTTTACAAGTTTGGCCCTTAACACTGAAGCTTTCTTT
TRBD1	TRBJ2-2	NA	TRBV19	CASSILTGAGTGELFF	TGTGCCAGTAGTATTTTAACAGGGGCCGGCACCGGGGAGCTGTTTTTT
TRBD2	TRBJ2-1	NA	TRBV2	CASRKERERGVEQFF	TGTGCCAGCAGAAAAGAGCGGGAGCGTGGGGTTGAGCAGTTCTTC
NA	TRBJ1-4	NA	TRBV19	CASSADRYATNEKLFF	TGTGCCAGTAGTGCCGACAGATATGCAACTAATGAAAAACTGTTTTTT
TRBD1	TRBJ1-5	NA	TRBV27	CASTTTGQGGHQPQHF	TGTGCCAGCACCACCACTGGACAGGGAGGTCATCAGCCCCAGCATTTT
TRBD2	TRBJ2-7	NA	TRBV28	CASSHPGLASYEQYF	TGTGCCAGCAGCCACCCGGGACTAGCCTCCTACGAGCAGTACTTC
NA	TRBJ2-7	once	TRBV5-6	CASSLGGTHYEQYF	TGTGCCAGCAGCTTGGGAGGGACACACTACGAGCAGTACTTC
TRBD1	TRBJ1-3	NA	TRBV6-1	CASSEGTGGSNTIYF	TGTGCCAGCAGTGAGGGGACAGGGGGCTCTAACACCATATATTTT
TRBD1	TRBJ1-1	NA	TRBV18	CASSSSIRQGSTEAFF	TGTGCCAGCTCATCATCAATAAGACAGGGCTCTACTGAAGCTTTCTTT